The 5 T cell receptor beta chains given below trace back to one sample, sequenced in a study of identifying expanded T cells in peripheral blood. Sequenced by immunoSEQ multiplex PCR; TCRdb stores in-frame clones only, minus some. The repertoire consists of tens of thousands of clones, with roughly 88% occurring once and the leading ten covering under 6%. The sequencing sample was made of blood. These receptor sequences come from a person between 18 and 75 years old in good health.

This clone was picked up a small number of times. The chain recombines TRBV7-6 with TRBJ2-3; 12 bases line up with TRBD2. J gave up 0 bases and V 5 bases, and 15 bases lay outside the gene matches. The germline CDR1 and CDR2 sequences are SGHVS and FNYEAQ. This CDR3 spans 20 amino acids. The CDR3, as DNA: TGTGCCAGCAGCCGTCCAAAGACTAGCGGGGGTACAACTAGCACAGATACGCAGTATTTT. This translates into CASSRPKTSGGTTSTDTQYF.

This chain uses TRBV19 with TRBJ2-7; D remains ambiguous. This CDR3 region has 12 residues. In germline, CDR1 is LNHDA, CDR2 SQIVND (reference sequence). Trimming took off 5 bases at V and 0 bases at J, with 5 bases between the two ends. CDR3 in amino acids: CASSSRSYEQYF. CDR3 bases: TGTGCCAGTAGTTCACGCTCCTACGAGCAGTACTTC. Full variable domain (rest looked up from reference TRBV19 and TRBJ2-7): DGGITQSPKYLFRKEGQNVTLSCEQNLNHDAMYWYRQDPGQGLRLIYYSQIVNDFQKGDIAEGYSVSREKKESFPLTVTSAQKNPTAFYLCASSSRSYEQYFGPGTRLTVT.

This clone occurred once. The V call is TRBV18, the J call TRBJ2-7; possibly TRBD2 for D (6 bases). The CDR3 loop spans 15 amino acids. CDR1 and CDR2 from the germline V gene are KGHSH and LQKENI. Between the trimmed V and J ends, which lost 3 bases and 4 bases, there was a span of 16 bases. As DNA, the CDR3 is TGTGCCAGCTCACCCGCGGGGCCAACGGGATACGAGCAGTACTTC. Amino acid sequence: CASSPAGPTGYEQYF.

The V call is TRBV5-4, the J call TRBJ2-5; TRBD1 matches at 7 bases. Trimming took 0 bases from V and 14 from J; bases not matched to a gene: 10. CDR1 and CDR2 from the germline V gene are SGHNT and YYREEE (reference sequence). This CDR3 region has 13 residues. The CDR3 bases are TGTGCCAGCAGCTTGGGGGATAGGGACAGAGTATACTTC. Amino acid sequence: CASSLGDRDRVYF.

This chain joins TRBV5-6 and TRBJ1-5; TRBD1 agrees at 9 bases. The V gene's germline CDR1 is SGHDT and CDR2 YYEEEE. V lost 3 bases, J lost 3 bases, and 7 bases stayed unmatched. CDR3 length: 16 amino acids. CDR3 in DNA: TGTGCCAGCAGCTCATACGGGACAGGGATCAATCAGCCCCAGCATTTT. Protein: CASSSYGTGINQPQHF.